This T cell receptor beta chain was captured by sequencing in a study of T cell repertoires in cytomegalovirus infection. After removal of 6 bases from V and 0 bases from J, the junction contained 3 bases not matched to a gene. The CDR3 has 14 amino acids. Germline lookup yields CDR1 SNHLY and CDR2 FYNNEI. This clonotype was detected ten times or more. Its antigen is not known. TCRdb re-called the reads through MiXCR, storing one row per CDR3 protein. The table shows 680,000 or so distinct CDR3 sequences, with roughly 36% occurring only once. The source is a human donor in good health (CMV status not recorded). Some clones in this sample may be carry-over from other donors' samples. The sequencing here drew on cultured PBMCs, taken from culture after CMV antigen stimulation. The genes are TRBV2 and TRBJ1-1; TRBD1 matches at 8 bases. Here the CDR3 DNA reads TGTGCCAGCAGCGAGACAGGGGTGAACACTGAAGCTTTCTTT. Its protein product is CASSETGVNTEAFF. Full variable domain (missing parts from reference TRBV2 and TRBJ1-1): EPEVTQTPSHQVTQMGQEVILRCVPISNHLYFYWYRQILGQKVEFLVSFYNNEISEKSEIFDDQFSVERPDGSNFTLKIRSTKLEDSAMYFCASSETGVNTEAFFGQGTRLTVV.